One sample yielded the 19 T cell receptor beta chains listed below, sequenced in a study of OX40 agonist ivuxolimab in advanced cancers. Generated by immunoSEQ multiplex PCR, the TCRdb table keeps only in-frame clones and is missing some. The table records about 73,000 clones, approximately 90% of them present only once. This material consisted of CD4+ or CD8+ T cells sorted from blood, taken in a trial of the OX40 agonist ivuxolimab. The receptors originated from an adult with an advanced solid tumor such as melanoma, head and neck, liver or kidney cancer.

The V gene is TRBV5-1, the J gene TRBJ2-5; 7 bases fit TRBD2. Trimming cost V 0 bases and J 2 bases; bases outside gene matches: 4. Looked up from germline, CDR1 is SGHRS and CDR2 is YFSETQ. This CDR3 region has 15 residues. This CDR3 reads CASSLDAGVQETQYF. DNA of the CDR3: TGCGCCAGCAGCTTGGACGCGGGAGTACAAGAGACCCAGTACTTC.

The chain links TRBV25-1 to TRBJ2-5; D possibly uses TRBD1 or TRBD2 (5 bases each). Trimming removed 5 bases at V and 1 base at J, with 17 bases between. This CDR3 is built from 16 residues. CDR1 MGHDK and CDR2 SYGVNS come from the germline V gene. In nucleotides, the CDR3 is TGTGCCAGCAGTTCGGGACGGGGAAACCCCCAAGAGACCCAGTACTTC. Translation: CASSSGRGNPQETQYF.

V is TRBV19 and J is TRBJ1-5; TRBD1 is a possible D gene (5 bases). CDR1 and CDR2 from the germline V gene are LNHDA and SQIVND (reference sequence). Trimming left V 7 bases short and J 7 bases short, with 17 bases between. CDR3 length: 14 residues. The CDR3 loop reads CASTRFGGNQPQHF. In DNA form, the CDR3 reads TGTGCCAGTACGCGGTTTGGGGGGAACCAGCCCCAGCATTTT.

V usage is TRBV5-4 and J usage is TRBJ2-5, with TRBD2 identical over 9 bases. There are 14 residues in the CDR3. The germline V gene has CDR1 SGHNT and CDR2 YYREEE (reference sequence). The junction had 1 base not matched to a gene; V was cut back by 4 bases and J by 0 bases. The CDR3 spells CASSPSGDQETQYF. In DNA, the CDR3 is TGTGCCAGCAGCCCTAGCGGGGACCAAGAGACCCAGTACTTC. Full variable domain (rest looked up from reference TRBV5-4 and TRBJ2-5): ETGVTQSPTHLIKTRGQQVTLRCSSQSGHNTVSWYQQALGQGPQFIFQYYREEENGRGNFPPRFSGLQFPNYSSELNVNALELDDSALYLCASSPSGDQETQYFGPGTRLLVL.

This clone has just a few counts. The chain couples TRBV7-6 to TRBJ1-5; the D is unclear. V lost 1 base and J lost 6, with 7 bases in between. The CDR3 sequence is 13 residues long. Germline-derived CDR1 and CDR2 are SGHVS and FNYEAQ. The CDR3 reads CASSLVVGQPQHF. The CDR3 coding sequence is TGTGCCAGCAGCTTAGTAGTTGGTCAGCCCCAGCATTTT.

This clone is labeled medium-sized. The rearrangement uses TRBV6-5 and TRBJ1-3, with D perhaps TRBD1 (6 bases). V dropped 5 bases and J dropped 3 bases, with 11 bases sitting between them. This CDR3 has 14 amino acids. Germline V CDR1 and CDR2: MNHEY, SVGAGI. The CDR3 nucleotides are TGTGCCAGCAGTCGGGGGGGGCTTGGAAACACCATATATTTT. Amino acid sequence: CASSRGGLGNTIYF.

The chain joins TRBV27 to TRBJ2-7, with TRBD1 as a possible D gene (5 bases). Trimming pared 0 bases from V and 4 bases from J, leaving 19 bases between. The germline V gene encodes CDR1 MNHEY and CDR2 SMNVEV (reference sequence). The CDR3 is 17 residues long. The DNA for the CDR3 is TGTGCCAGCAGTTTATCCGCAGGGATCCCACACCCATACGAGCAGTACTTC. Its protein is CASSLSAGIPHPYEQYF.

Only one count was recorded for this clone. V and J are TRBV18 and TRBJ1-3; D is perhaps TRBD1 (5 bases). There are 15 residues in the CDR3. Deletions cut 3 bases from V and 3 bases from J, with 12 bases between. CDR1 and CDR2 from the germline V gene are KGHSH and LQKENI. CDR3 residues: CASSPQTVLGNTIYF. CDR3 DNA sequence: TGTGCCAGCTCACCCCAGACAGTTCTTGGAAACACCATATATTTT.

V gene TRBV9 combines with J gene TRBJ1-2; a possible D gene is TRBD1 (5 bases). The germline V and J ends were trimmed by 3 bases and 4 bases, with 19 bases remaining between them. This CDR3 has 16 residues. Germline-derived CDR1 and CDR2 are SGDLS and YYNGEE. The CDR3 sequence: CASSEESRVGGYGYTF. For the CDR3, the DNA is TGTGCCAGCAGCGAAGAATCCAGGGTTGGGGGCTATGGCTACACCTTC.

The CDR3 DNA sequence: TGTGCCAGCAGTTTATTTCCTAGCGGAAGCTCCTACAATGAGCAGTTCTTC. Protein sequence: CASSLFPSGSSYNEQFF. V gene TRBV27 combines with J gene TRBJ2-1; TRBD2 matches 7 bases. The CDR3 runs 17 residues. With 1 base clipped from V and 0 bases from J, the junction kept 6 bases outside the gene matches. The germline V gene has CDR1 MNHEY and CDR2 SMNVEV (reference sequence).

The V call is TRBV30, the J call TRBJ1-3, with 8 bases aligning to TRBD1. The junction had 6 bases not matched to a gene; V was cut back by 5 bases and J by 0 bases. The CDR3 runs to 15 residues. The germline V gene encodes CDR1 GTSNPN and CDR2 SVGIG (reference sequence). The CDR3 loop is CAWGTGTYSGNTIYF. DNA of the CDR3: TGTGCCTGGGGGACAGGCACATACTCTGGAAACACCATATATTTT.

CDR3 sequence (DNA): TGTGCCAGCAGCCAGCCAGCGGCCTTTTTCTACAATGAGCAGTTCTTC. Translation gives CASSQPAAFFYNEQFF. The genes are TRBV14 and TRBJ2-1, with D possibly matching TRBD2 (5 bases). Between the trimmed V and J ends, which lost 3 bases and 3 bases, there was a span of 15 bases. This CDR3 has 16 amino acids. Germline V gene lookup returns CDR1 SGHDN and CDR2 FVKESK.

V and J are TRBV5-6 and TRBJ2-5, with 7 positions matching TRBD1. The J call could be wrong; TRBJ2-7 is a better fit for the DNA end. The CDR3 covers 14 residues. Germline loops: CDR1 SGHDT, CDR2 YYEEEE. CDR3 sequence (DNA): TGTGCCAGCAGCTCAGGACAGGCTACCTACGAGCAGTACTTC. This translates into CASSSGQATYEQYF.

The chain is built from TRBV28 and TRBJ2-2; a possible D gene is TRBD2 (6 bases). The germline V gene has CDR1 MDHEN and CDR2 SYDVKM. This CDR3 is built from 15 residues. The V end was cut by 4 bases, the J end by 1 base, with 10 bases between. CDR3 bases: TGTGCCAGCAGTTACACTAGCTTGAACACCGGGGAGCTGTTTTTT. Protein sequence: CASSYTSLNTGELFF.

The genes are TRBV13 and TRBJ2-2; D unclear. CDR1 and CDR2 from the germline V gene are PRHDT and FYEKMQ (reference sequence). CDR3 length: 15 amino acids. The V end lost 1 base, the J end lost 5 bases, and 11 bases lay between the germline ends. The CDR3 sequence: CASSLVVELTGELFF. The CDR3 coding sequence is TGTGCCAGCAGCTTAGTCGTAGAGCTGACCGGGGAGCTGTTTTTT.

The chain couples TRBV7-9 to TRBJ2-3; 7 nucleotides agree with TRBD1. The CDR3 is 15 residues long. CDR1 SEHNR and CDR2 FQNEAQ come from the germline V gene (reference sequence). V lost 3 bases to trimming and J lost 5 bases; unmatched junction nucleotides: 8. The CDR3 loop reads CASSFPVQGEDTQYF. Written as DNA, the CDR3 is TGTGCCAGCAGCTTCCCCGTTCAGGGGGAAGATACGCAGTATTTT.

The chain joins TRBV28 to TRBJ2-7; 12 nucleotides agree with TRBD2. This CDR3 has 14 amino acids. Trimming at V came to 5 bases and at J to 4 bases, leaving 3 bases not matched to a gene. Germline CDR1 MDHEN, CDR2 SYDVKM. The CDR3 DNA is TGTGCCAGCAGTCAAGGACTAGCGGGATACGAGCAGTACTTC. Its translation is CASSQGLAGYEQYF.

This rearrangement joins TRBV2 to TRBJ2-7; 7 bases match TRBD1. The germline V gene has CDR1 SNHLY and CDR2 FYNNEI. The CDR3 spans 13 residues. Losses at the gene ends were 6 bases for V and 5 bases for J; bases not matched to a gene: 7. CDR3 DNA: TGTGCCAGCAGAGAGACAGGGTTCAACGAGCAGTACTTC. Translation gives CASRETGFNEQYF. The entire variable domain, with the rest obtained from reference TRBV2 and TRBJ2-7, is as follows: EPEVTQTPSHQVTQMGQEVILRCVPISNHLYFYWYRQILGQKVEFLVSFYNNEISEKSEIFDDQFSVERPDGSNFTLKIRSTKLEDSAMYFCASRETGFNEQYFGPGTRLTVT.

The chain employs TRBV28 and TRBJ1-3; D gene unclear. V was trimmed by 2 bases and J by 7 bases, leaving 9 bases between them. The germline V gene encodes CDR1 MDHEN and CDR2 SYDVKM. The CDR3 has 13 amino acids. CDR3: CASSLAVGNTIYF. CDR3 nucleotide sequence: TGTGCCAGCAGTTTAGCCGTTGGGAACACCATATATTTT.